This T cell receptor (beta chain) was obtained from a study of blood T cell repertoires in COVID-19. Profiling relied on immunoSEQ multiplex PCR, and the TCRdb table lists in-frame clones only, not all of them. The data hold more than 350,000 clones, with around nine tenths observed a single time. Trimming cost V 0 bases and J 0 bases, with 9 bases left between them. Germline V lookup: CDR1 LGHNA, CDR2 YSLEER. The CDR3 runs to 16 residues. The chain recombines TRBV4-3 with TRBJ1-3; no reliable D call. This clonotype was sampled from a woman in her fifties or sixties who had recovered from COVID-19. Material for sequencing was PBMCs or T cells enriched from blood (not recorded which). The CDR3 region is CASSQDSPSSGNTIYF. CDR3 in DNA: TGCGCCAGCAGCCAAGATTCCCCGTCCTCTGGAAACACCATATATTTT.